Below are 27 T cell receptor beta chains sequenced from a single sample in a study of blood T cell repertoires in COVID-19. The method was immunoSEQ multiplex PCR; TCRdb's version includes in-frame clones alone and lacks a portion of them. The sample records about 240,000 clones, about four fifths being singletons. The source material was peripheral blood. Receptors originate from a woman of 80 years or more with acute or convalescent COVID-19.

The chain links TRBV19 to TRBJ2-7, with 7 bases aligning to TRBD2. From germline, CDR1 is LNHDA and CDR2 SQIVND (reference sequence). There are 13 residues in the CDR3. The ends lost 3 bases at V and 3 bases at J; junction bases unmatched: 2. The CDR3 nucleotides read TGTGCCAGTAGTATCGGCGGGGGCTACGAGCAGTACTTC. Protein product: CASSIGGGYEQYF.

The rearrangement joins TRBV19 to TRBJ1-5; D uncertain. The CDR3 spans 17 residues. V lost 2 bases and J 2 bases, leaving 16 bases between the germline ends. Germline lookup yields CDR1 LNHDA and CDR2 SQIVND (reference sequence). This CDR3 is CASSITGGVGGNQPQHF. The DNA for the CDR3 is TGTGCCAGTAGTATAACGGGCGGGGTCGGCGGCAATCAGCCCCAGCATTTT. Full variable domain (remainder filled in from reference TRBV19 and TRBJ1-5): DGGITQSPKYLFRKEGQNVTLSCEQNLNHDAMYWYRQDPGQGLRLIYYSQIVNDFQKGDIAEGYSVSREKKESFPLTVTSAQKNPTAFYLCASSITGGVGGNQPQHFGDGTRLSIL.

This chain joins TRBV15 and TRBJ2-1, with TRBD2 matching 10 bases. Germline CDR1 and CDR2: LNHNV and YYDKDF (reference sequence). Trimming cost V 3 bases and J 12 bases; bases outside gene matches: 8. The CDR3 has 14 amino acids. CDR3: CATSRPASGGVQFF. The CDR3 DNA reads TGTGCCACCAGCAGGCCGGCTAGCGGGGGAGTGCAGTTCTTC.

The chain couples TRBV24-1 to TRBJ2-1; the match to TRBD1 covers 8 bases. The V segment lost 3 bases and the J segment 6 bases; nucleotides outside the gene matches: 9. The CDR3 is 16 amino acids. Germline CDR1 KGHDR, CDR2 SFDVKD. The CDR3 here is CATSDGGRGQVNEQFF. The CDR3 coding sequence is TGTGCCACCAGTGATGGGGGCAGGGGGCAAGTCAATGAGCAGTTCTTC.

The rearrangement joins TRBV2 to TRBJ2-4, with 7 bases fitting TRBD1. J gave up 3 bases and V 10 bases, and 6 bases lay outside the gene matches. The CDR3 has 13 residues. Germline CDR1 reads SNHLY; CDR2 reads FYNNEI. CDR3 in amino acids: CAIARDSKNIQYF. Written as DNA, the CDR3 is TGTGCCATCGCCCGGGACAGCAAAAACATTCAGTACTTC.

The chain has TRBV5-1 and TRBJ1-6, with TRBD1 matching 7 bases. The V and J ends lost 8 bases and 8 bases, in that order; junction bases with no gene match: 10. CDR3 length: 14 residues. Germline V gene data show CDR1 as SGHRS and CDR2 as YFSETQ. The CDR3 DNA reads as TGCGCCAGTGCCCGAGGGACAGCTTATTCACCCCTCCACTTT. Protein: CASARGTAYSPLHF.

As for this clone: An end of the junction does not agree with germline; a read error may underlie this. The chain joins TRBV13 to TRBJ1-2; maybe TRBD1 (5 bases). CDR1 is PRHDT and CDR2 is FYEKMQ in the germline V gene (reference sequence). The CDR3 totals 14 residues. CDR3 bases: TGTGCCAGCAGCCTAGGGCAGGGCCGGTATGGCTACACCTTC. It encodes CASSLGQGRYGYTF. Full variable domain (rest looked up from reference TRBV13 and TRBJ1-2): AAGVIQSPRHLIKEKRETATLKCYPIPRHDTVYWYQQGPGQDPQFLISFYEKMQSDKGSIPDRFSAQQFSDYHSELNMSSLELGDSALYFCASSLGQGRYGYTFGSGTRLTVV.

CDR3 protein: CASSLGASGGQYEQYF. For the CDR3, the DNA is TGTGCCAGCAGCTTGGGCGCTAGCGGGGGGCAATACGAGCAGTACTTC. The V gene is TRBV5-4, the J gene TRBJ2-7; 11 nucleotides align to TRBD2. Per germline, CDR1 SGHNT and CDR2 YYREEE (reference sequence). J gave up 4 bases and V 0 bases, and 6 bases lay outside the gene matches. This CDR3 has 16 amino acids.

J is TRBJ2-2 and V is TRBV6-2 or TRBV6-3; TRBD2 is a possible D gene (7 bases). The ends were cut back, 2 bases at V and 7 bases at J, with 14 bases in the middle. The CDR3 totals 15 residues. The germline CDR1 and CDR2 sequences are MNHEY and SVGEGT. In nucleotides, the CDR3 is TGTGCCAGCAGTTACGGGGGGGGGCTCGGCGGGGAGCTGTTTTTT. Protein product: CASSYGGGLGGELFF.

The chain uses TRBV27 and TRBJ2-3; 11 bases fit TRBD2. V lost 2 bases and J lost 0; bases outside the gene matches: 10. The CDR3 spans 19 residues. Looked up from germline, CDR1 is MNHEY and CDR2 is SMNVEV (reference sequence). CDR3 region: CASSLRVLAGGFSTDTQYF. For the CDR3, the DNA is TGTGCCAGCAGTTTAAGGGTGCTAGCGGGGGGTTTTAGCACAGATACGCAGTATTTT.

The chain has TRBV24-1 and TRBJ2-1; TRBD2 is a possible D gene (7 bases). V was cut by 5 bases and J by 2 bases, with 12 bases left in between. The CDR3 sequence is 15 residues long. Germline CDR1 KGHDR, CDR2 SFDVKD. CDR3 residues: CATSAGRGPYNEQFF. For the CDR3, the DNA is TGTGCCACCAGTGCGGGGCGGGGGCCCTACAATGAGCAGTTCTTC.

This clone is a singleton in its sample. The V call is TRBV27, the J call TRBJ1-5, with a weak D call TRBD1 (6 bases). This CDR3 has 14 residues. Germline V gene data show CDR1 as MNHEY and CDR2 as SMNVEV (reference sequence). The V and J ends lost 4 bases and 3 bases respectively, with 10 bases between them. In DNA, the CDR3 is TGTGCCAGCAGTTCGTCGGGACACAATCAGCCCCAGCATTTT. This translates into CASSSSGHNQPQHF.

The gene calls are TRBV15 and TRBJ2-7; 7 nucleotides agree with TRBD2. V lost 5 bases, J lost 0 bases, and 4 bases stayed unmatched. The CDR3 runs 14 residues. Germline V lookup: CDR1 LNHNV, CDR2 YYDKDF (reference sequence). CDR3 amino acids: CATSSTSRSYEQYF. The CDR3 DNA is TGTGCCACCAGCTCGACTAGCCGCTCCTACGAGCAGTACTTC.

J is TRBJ1-2 and V is TRBV27; no clear D gene. V was shortened by 6 bases and J by 8 bases, with 22 bases between the two germline ends. Germline assignment: CDR1 MNHEY and CDR2 SMNVEV (reference sequence). The CDR3 spans 15 residues. CDR3 sequence reads: CASSPRRAALEGYTF. CDR3 nucleotides: TGTGCCAGCAGCCCCAGGCGGGCGGCTTTGGAAGGCTACACCTTC.

The rearrangement uses TRBV27 and TRBJ1-2; D unclear. The germline gives CDR1 MNHEY, CDR2 SMNVEV (reference sequence). V gave up 5 bases and J gave up 0 bases, with 7 bases separating them. The CDR3 has 13 residues. CDR3 sequence (DNA): TGTGCCAGCAGTCGCGTAGCTAACTATGGCTACACCTTC. It is translated as CASSRVANYGYTF.

In DNA form, the CDR3 reads TGTGCCAGCAGTGAAACCGGGGTACACACCGGGGAGCTGTTTTTT. Amino acid sequence: CASSETGVHTGELFF. The V call is TRBV2, the J call TRBJ2-2; D possibly corresponds to TRBD2 (5 bases). The V and J ends lost 2 bases and 3 bases respectively, with 10 bases between them. The germline V gene has CDR1 SNHLY and CDR2 FYNNEI. The CDR3 contains 15 residues.

V is TRBV30 and J is TRBJ1-2; a possible D gene is TRBD1 (5 bases). This CDR3 region has 13 residues. Germline CDR1 and CDR2: GTSNPN and SVGIG (reference sequence). The V and J ends lost 2 bases and 6 bases respectively, with 13 bases between them. The CDR3 DNA reads TGTGCCTGGAGTAAAGCGGGGCCCCATGGCTACACCTTC. Its protein is CAWSKAGPHGYTF. Together with reference TRBV30 and TRBJ1-2, the CDR3 gives the full variable domain: SQTIHQWPATLVQPVGSPLSLECTVEGTSNPNLYWYRQAAGRGLQLLFYSVGIGQISSEVPQNLSASRPQDRQFILSSKKLLLSDSGFYLCAWSKAGPHGYTFGSGTRLTVV.

The rearrangement links TRBV2 to TRBJ1-6; 7 nucleotides agree with TRBD1. Losses at the gene ends were 8 bases for V and 0 bases for J; bases not matched to a gene: 10. From germline, CDR1 is SNHLY and CDR2 FYNNEI. The CDR3 has 17 amino acids. The CDR3, as DNA: TGTGCCAGCTCCGGACAGGAACAGAGCTCCTATAATTCACCCCTCCACTTT. Residues: CASSGQEQSSYNSPLHF. Together with reference TRBV2 and TRBJ1-6, the CDR3 gives the full variable domain: EPEVTQTPSHQVTQMGQEVILRCVPISNHLYFYWYRQILGQKVEFLVSFYNNEISEKSEIFDDQFSVERPDGSNFTLKIRSTKLEDSAMYFCASSGQEQSSYNSPLHFGNGTRLTVT.

The chain has TRBV7-9 and TRBJ1-4; 8 bases fit TRBD1. The CDR3 runs to 17 residues. V was pared by 5 bases and J by 6 bases, with 14 bases of the junction left unmatched. From germline, CDR1 is SEHNR and CDR2 FQNEAQ (reference sequence). CDR3 amino acids: CASSPRMTGAEDEKLFF. DNA for the CDR3: TGTGCCAGCAGCCCCCGAATGACAGGGGCAGAAGATGAAAAACTGTTTTTT.

In DNA form, the CDR3 reads TGTGCCAGCAGCATGTACCGGGGGGGCCCTTACAATGAGCAGTTCTTC. The encoded protein is CASSMYRGGPYNEQFF. The genes are TRBV5-4 and TRBJ2-1; TRBD2 matches 8 bases. The CDR3 totals 16 residues. After removal of 4 bases from V and 4 bases from J, the junction contained 10 bases not matched to a gene. The V gene's germline CDR1 is SGHNT and CDR2 YYREEE (reference sequence).

The chain has TRBV25-1 and TRBJ1-3; no clear D gene. Trimming pared 0 bases from V and 4 bases from J, leaving 10 bases between. The germline V gene encodes CDR1 MGHDK and CDR2 SYGVNS. The length of the CDR3 is 15 residues. The CDR3 here is CASSEYREPGNTIYF. The CDR3 nucleotides are TGTGCCAGCAGTGAATATCGGGAGCCAGGAAACACCATATATTTT. Full variable domain (remainder filled in from reference TRBV25-1 and TRBJ1-3): EADIYQTPRYLVIGTGKKITLECSQTMGHDKMYWYQQDPGMELHLIHYSYGVNSTEKGDLSSESTVSRIRTEHFPLTLESARPSHTSQYLCASSEYREPGNTIYFGEGSWLTVV.

The chain carries TRBV2 and TRBJ1-5; weak D call: TRBD1 (5 bases). Germline V gene lookup returns CDR1 SNHLY and CDR2 FYNNEI. V shed 3 bases and J shed 7 bases, with 7 bases lying between them. This CDR3 has 12 residues. The CDR3 region is CASSDAGQPQHF. In nucleotides, the CDR3 is TGTGCCAGCAGTGACGCAGGGCAGCCCCAGCATTTT. Variable domain in full (rest from reference TRBV2 and TRBJ1-5): EPEVTQTPSHQVTQMGQEVILRCVPISNHLYFYWYRQILGQKVEFLVSFYNNEISEKSEIFDDQFSVERPDGSNFTLKIRSTKLEDSAMYFCASSDAGQPQHFGDGTRLSIL.

The CDR3 DNA sequence: TGTGCCAGCAGTCGGACAGGGGCGCGTGGTGAAAAACTGTTTTTT. It codes for CASSRTGARGEKLFF. J is TRBJ1-4 and V is TRBV7-3; 9 bases are shared with TRBD1. The CDR3 consists of 15 residues. Looked up from germline, CDR1 is SGHTA and CDR2 is FQGTGA. V gave up 6 bases and J gave up 7 bases; unmatched junction bases: 9.

J is TRBJ1-4 and V is TRBV12-5; maybe TRBD1 (5 bases). Germline V gene sequence: CDR1 LGHNT, CDR2 FRNRAP. V was trimmed by 1 base and J by 0 bases, leaving 12 bases between them. The CDR3 covers 17 residues. The CDR3 coding sequence is TGTGCTAGTGGTTTGGGGAGAACAGGTTCAACTAATGAAAAACTGTTTTTT. It codes for CASGLGRTGSTNEKLFF.

The rearrangement links TRBV5-1 to TRBJ2-2, with 8 bases that match TRBD1. The trim removed 4 bases at V and 4 bases at J, leaving 6 bases unmatched. Per germline, CDR1 SGHRS and CDR2 YFSETQ. The CDR3 has 15 amino acids. CDR3 sequence: CASSRQGLSTGELFF. CDR3 coding DNA: TGCGCCAGCAGCCGACAGGGGTTGAGCACCGGGGAGCTGTTTTTT.

This clone was counted many times. CDR3 in DNA: TGTGCCAGCAGTTACGGGGGGATTGGGTCACCCCTCCACTTT. It codes for CASSYGGIGSPLHF. V and J are TRBV6-5 and TRBJ1-6; a weak D match, TRBD1 (5 bases). This CDR3 has 14 amino acids. V shed 2 bases and J shed 10 bases, with 12 bases lying between them. CDR1 and CDR2 from the germline V gene are MNHEY and SVGAGI.

The rearrangement links TRBV6-2 or TRBV6-3 to TRBJ1-1, with a tentative D call TRBD1 (5 bases). V lost 6 bases and J lost 8, with 10 bases in between. Per the germline V gene, CDR1 is MNHEY and CDR2 is SVGEGT. The CDR3 covers 11 residues. The DNA of the CDR3 is TGTGCCAGCAGCTGGGGCGTCGAAGCTTTCTTT. Its translation is CASSWGVEAFF.